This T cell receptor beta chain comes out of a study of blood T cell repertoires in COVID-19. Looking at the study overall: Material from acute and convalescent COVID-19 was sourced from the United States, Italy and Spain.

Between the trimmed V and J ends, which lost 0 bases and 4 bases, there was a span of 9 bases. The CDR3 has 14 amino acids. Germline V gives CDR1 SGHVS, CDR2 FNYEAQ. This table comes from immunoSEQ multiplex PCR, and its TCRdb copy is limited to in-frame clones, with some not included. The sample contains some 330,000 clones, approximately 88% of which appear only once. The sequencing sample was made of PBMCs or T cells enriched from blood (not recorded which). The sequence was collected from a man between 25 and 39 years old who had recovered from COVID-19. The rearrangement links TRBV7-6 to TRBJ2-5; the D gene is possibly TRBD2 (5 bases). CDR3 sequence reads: CASSLAESGETQYF. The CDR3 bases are TGTGCCAGCAGCTTAGCGGAGAGCGGAGAGACCCAGTACTTC.